These 21 T cell receptor beta chains originate from one sample sequenced in a study of blood T cells in healthy people across ages. Primers used in a second PCR of roughly 6 to 12 cycles were a sample-barcoded 5' primer and a J-beta primer mix. TCRdb recomputed calls from the 5' RACE reads with MiXCR, one row per CDR3 protein. The table includes about 1.1 million distinct CDR3 sequences, 35% to 40% detected once. Sequencing input: blood. The receptor source for this set is a young man in good health.

The chain employs TRBV7-2 and TRBJ2-5; weak D call: TRBD1 (6 bases). Germline V CDR1 and CDR2: SGHTA, FQGNSA. The CDR3 runs 15 residues. Between the trimmed V and J ends, which lost 5 bases and 1 base, there was a span of 14 bases. The CDR3 here is CASSLVTDSQETQYF. The CDR3, as DNA: TGTGCCAGCAGCCTTGTGACGGACAGCCAAGAGACCCAGTACTTC. Drawing the rest from reference TRBV7-2 and TRBJ2-5, the complete variable domain is GAGVSQSPSNKVTEKGKDVELRCDPISGHTALYWYRQSLGQGLEFLIYFQGNSAPDKSGLPSDRFSAERTGGSVSTLTIQRTQQEDSAVYLCASSLVTDSQETQYFGPGTRLLVL.

CDR3 sequence reads: CASSQMAGTPLAGEIQSTDTQYF. CDR3 DNA sequence: TGTGCCAGCAGCCAAATGGCAGGGACACCTCTAGCGGGGGAGATACAAAGCACAGATACGCAGTATTTT. The chain uses TRBV3-1 and TRBJ2-3, with TRBD2 matching over 10 bases. With V trimmed by 2 bases and J by 0 bases, 23 bases remained unmatched. From germline, CDR1 is LGHDT and CDR2 YNNKEL (reference sequence). The CDR3 covers 23 residues.

This clonotype was picked up a small number of times. The genes are TRBV7-2 and TRBJ2-3; D may be TRBD2 (6 bases). CDR1 and CDR2 from the germline V gene are SGHTA and FQGNSA. This CDR3 has 13 amino acids. Trimming took 2 bases from V and 8 from J, leaving 11 bases between them. As DNA, the CDR3 is TGTGCCAGCAGCTTACCCGGGGGAGCTACGCAGTATTTT. Its translation is CASSLPGGATQYF.

This clonotype turned up a few times. This chain connects TRBV20-1 to TRBJ1-2, with D uncertain. Between the trimmed V and J ends, which lost 3 bases and 2 bases, there was a span of 13 bases. The CDR3 extends over 14 amino acids. Germline lookup yields CDR1 DFQATT and CDR2 SNEGSKA (reference sequence). The CDR3 nucleotides are TGCAGTGCTAGCAGCGATGGCGGGAACTATGGCTACACCTTC. As protein: CSASSDGGNYGYTF.

This clonotype was seen a single time. A much larger clone differs by one base, so this may be a read error. The chain couples TRBV3-1 to TRBJ2-1, with 7 bases fitting TRBD2. This CDR3 region has 16 residues. Germline CDR1 LGHDT, CDR2 YNNKEL (reference sequence). CDR3 nucleotides: TGTGCCAGCAGCCAAGATCGGGCTAGCGGCTACAAGGAGCAGTTCTTC. This translates into CASSQDRASGYKEQFF.

The rearrangement links TRBV4-1 to TRBJ1-1, with D unresolved. V gave up 7 bases and J gave up 5 bases, with 14 bases separating them. The CDR3 totals 13 residues. Germline V gene sequence: CDR1 MGHRA, CDR2 YSYEKL. The CDR3 DNA follows: TGCGCCAGCACCCCGGGCACGGGGACTGAAGCTTTCTTT. As protein: CASTPGTGTEAFF.

The V call is TRBV20-1, the J call TRBJ1-2; maybe TRBD1 (6 bases). Trimming shortened V by 6 bases and J by 8 bases, and 13 bases separated the two germline ends. Looked up from germline, CDR1 is DFQATT and CDR2 is SNEGSKA (reference sequence). CDR3 length: 11 amino acids. The CDR3 reads CSANREWGYTF. The CDR3 bases are TGCAGTGCCAACAGGGAGTGGGGCTACACCTTC.

Remarks on this clonotype: This CDR3 fails to terminate in the conserved phenylalanine or tryptophan, so it likely reflects a read error. This chain uses TRBV7-2 with TRBJ2-1, with TRBD1 as a possible D gene (6 bases). CDR1 and CDR2 (germline): SGHTA, FQGNSA. The CDR3 is 16 amino acids. V was pared by 1 base and J by 0 bases, with 10 bases between. The CDR3 reads CASSLEGTNSYNEQFL. In DNA, the CDR3 is TGTGCCAGCAGCTTAGAAGGGACAAACTCCTACAATGAGCAGTTCTTA.

The V and J genes are TRBV13 and TRBJ2-5; the match to TRBD1 covers 8 bases. Germline V gives CDR1 PRHDT, CDR2 FYEKMQ (reference sequence). J lost 11 bases, V lost 4 bases, and 15 bases had no gene match. The CDR3 runs to 15 residues. The CDR3 nucleotides are TGTGCCAGCAGCTCCGACCGGGACAGGTACAATGAGCAGTACTTC. Protein product: CASSSDRDRYNEQYF.

In this sample, this clonotype turned up a few times. The chain combines TRBV12-3 or TRBV12-4 with TRBJ2-7; possibly TRBD1 for D (7 bases). Deletions cut 3 bases from V and 2 bases from J, with 14 bases between. This CDR3 contains 15 residues. CDR3 loop: CASSLEGAGAYEQYF. In DNA form, the CDR3 reads TGTGCCAGCAGTTTGGAGGGGGCCGGGGCCTACGAGCAGTACTTC.

The chain carries TRBV29-1 and TRBJ1-2; 7 positions match TRBD1. Germline values: CDR1 SQVTM, CDR2 ANQGSEA. The CDR3 is 12 amino acids. With V trimmed by 7 bases and J by 8 bases, 10 bases remained unmatched. CDR3 DNA sequence: TGCAGCGGAGTGGGAACAGGGGAAGGCTACACCTTC. It codes for CSGVGTGEGYTF. The variable domain in full, with the rest retrieved from reference TRBV29-1 and TRBJ1-2, is SAVISQKPSRDICQRGTSLTIQCQVDSQVTMMFWYRQQPGQSLTLIATANQGSEATYESGFVIDKFPISRPNLTFSTLTVSNMSPEDSSIYLCSGVGTGEGYTFGSGTRLTVV.

This clonotype has only a few counts. CDR3 DNA sequence: TGTGCCAGCAGTACCGACACGTCACCCCTCCACTTT. This codes for CASSTDTSPLHF. The chain uses TRBV27 and TRBJ1-6; no reliable D call. The CDR3 has 12 amino acids. From germline, CDR1 is MNHEY and CDR2 SMNVEV (reference sequence). V was trimmed by 5 bases and J by 10 bases, leaving 9 bases between them.

The chain uses TRBV25-1 and TRBJ1-1; 7 bases agree with TRBD1. This CDR3 contains 15 residues. With V trimmed by 3 bases and J by 4 bases, 8 bases remained unmatched. The germline gives CDR1 MGHDK, CDR2 SYGVNS. The CDR3 region is CASSEQRGPGTEAFF. The CDR3 DNA sequence: TGTGCCAGCAGTGAGCAGAGGGGGCCAGGCACTGAAGCTTTCTTT.

The gene calls are TRBV2 and TRBJ2-3; D is ambiguous. V was cut by 4 bases and J by 8 bases, with 7 bases left in between. Germline CDR1 and CDR2: SNHLY and FYNNEI. The CDR3 spans 11 residues. CDR3 region: CASSGESTQYF. CDR3 in DNA: TGTGCCAGCAGTGGAGAGAGTACGCAGTATTTT.

The chain has TRBV9 and TRBJ1-1; D gene uncertain. The V end was cut by 0 bases, the J end by 2 bases, with 5 bases between. Looked up from germline, CDR1 is SGDLS and CDR2 is YYNGEE. The CDR3 length is 13 residues. The CDR3 sequence is CASSVAFNTEAFF. The CDR3, as DNA: TGTGCCAGCAGCGTAGCCTTCAACACTGAAGCTTTCTTT.

This rearrangement joins TRBV6-6 to TRBJ1-2, with TRBD1 as a possible D gene (6 bases). From germline, CDR1 is MNHNY and CDR2 SVGAGI (reference sequence). V lost 0 bases, J lost 2 bases, and 13 bases lay in between. CDR3 length: 16 amino acids. The CDR3 region has the DNA TGTGCCAGCAGTTACTCGAGTCAGGGGATCAACTATGGCTACACCTTC. Translated: CASSYSSQGINYGYTF.

This chain connects TRBV28 to TRBJ2-1; D perhaps matches TRBD2 (5 bases). V shed 7 bases and J shed 6 bases, with 16 bases lying between them. Germline-derived CDR1 and CDR2 are MDHEN and SYDVKM. The CDR3 sequence is 14 residues long. CDR3 DNA: TGTGCCAGCACCCTTACTACTAGAGGCAATGAGCAGTTCTTC. Its translation: CASTLTTRGNEQFF.

V usage is TRBV28 and J usage is TRBJ1-1, with 8 bases fitting TRBD1. The trim removed 6 bases at V and 3 bases at J, leaving 36 bases unmatched. The CDR3 covers 24 residues. The germline V gene has CDR1 MDHEN and CDR2 SYDVKM. The CDR3 loop is CASRNIPVRWTGRRGTQLDTEAFF. The CDR3 DNA is TGTGCCAGCAGGAATATCCCAGTCAGGTGGACAGGGCGGAGGGGCACCCAATTGGACACTGAAGCTTTCTTT.

J is TRBJ1-4 and V is TRBV5-1; D call uncertain. CDR3 size: 16 residues. The V and J ends lost 3 bases and 0 bases respectively, with 12 bases between them. CDR1 is SGHRS, CDR2 YFSETQ, per germline. The CDR3 region is CASSSASRATNEKLFF. CDR3 nucleotide sequence: TGCGCCAGCAGCTCGGCAAGCCGAGCAACTAATGAAAAACTGTTTTTT.

The rearrangement joins TRBV6-5 to TRBJ2-5; tentatively, D is TRBD1 or TRBD2 (5 bases each). The CDR3 spans 15 residues. Trimming shortened V by 0 bases and J by 2 bases, and 10 bases separated the two germline ends. Per the germline V gene, CDR1 is MNHEY and CDR2 is SVGAGI. CDR3 loop: CASSYSTGPQETQYF. CDR3 sequence (DNA): TGTGCCAGCAGTTACTCAACGGGGCCACAAGAGACCCAGTACTTC.

Only a few counts were recorded for this clonotype. This chain links TRBV12-3 or TRBV12-4 with TRBJ2-5, with D possibly called TRBD1 or TRBD2 (5 bases each). Trimming took 5 bases from V and 1 from J, leaving 11 bases between them. This CDR3 has 14 amino acids. CDR3: CASSPGPAQETQYF. CDR3 sequence (DNA): TGTGCCAGCAGTCCGGGACCCGCCCAAGAGACCCAGTACTTC.